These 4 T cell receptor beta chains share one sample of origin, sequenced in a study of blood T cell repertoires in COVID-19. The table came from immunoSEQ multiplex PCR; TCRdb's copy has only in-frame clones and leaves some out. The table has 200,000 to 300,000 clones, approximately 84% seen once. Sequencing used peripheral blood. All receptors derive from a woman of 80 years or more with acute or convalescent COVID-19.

The DNA of the CDR3 is TGTGCCAGCAGCGTAGCTATCCGGACAGGTCAAGGGAATGAGCAGTTCTTC. Protein sequence: CASSVAIRTGQGNEQFF. The chain links TRBV9 to TRBJ2-1, with TRBD1 matching over 7 bases. Germline-derived CDR1 and CDR2 are SGDLS and YYNGEE. The V gene end was trimmed by 0 bases and the J gene end by 7 bases; junction bases not matched to a gene: 13. The CDR3 runs 17 residues.

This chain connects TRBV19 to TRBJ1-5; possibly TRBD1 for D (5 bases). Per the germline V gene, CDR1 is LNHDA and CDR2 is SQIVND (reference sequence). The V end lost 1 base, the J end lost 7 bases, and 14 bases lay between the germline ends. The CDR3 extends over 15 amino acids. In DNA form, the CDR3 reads TGTGCCAGTAGTATAGTTGGTCAGGGTCCCCAGCCCCAGCATTTT. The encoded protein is CASSIVGQGPQPQHF. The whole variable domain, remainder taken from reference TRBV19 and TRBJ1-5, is DGGITQSPKYLFRKEGQNVTLSCEQNLNHDAMYWYRQDPGQGLRLIYYSQIVNDFQKGDIAEGYSVSREKKESFPLTVTSAQKNPTAFYLCASSIVGQGPQPQHFGDGTRLSIL.

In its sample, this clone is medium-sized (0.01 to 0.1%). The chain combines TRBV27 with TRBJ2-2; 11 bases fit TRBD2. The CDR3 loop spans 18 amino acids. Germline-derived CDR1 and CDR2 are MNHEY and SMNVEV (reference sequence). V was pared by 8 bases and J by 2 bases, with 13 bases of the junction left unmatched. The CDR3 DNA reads TGTGCCAGCTCCCTCTCCGGGACTAGCGGACTAAACACCGGGGAGCTGTTTTTT. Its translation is CASSLSGTSGLNTGELFF.

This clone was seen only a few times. CDR3 coding DNA: TGTGCCAGCAGCTTGGCCCCGGACTGGGAACCCCTCCACTTT. Encoded protein: CASSLAPDWEPLHF. The chain is built from TRBV7-2 and TRBJ1-6; no reliable D call. This CDR3 has 14 residues. Germline V CDR1 and CDR2: SGHTA, FQGNSA. Between the trimmed V and J ends, which lost 3 bases and 12 bases, there was a span of 15 bases.